This is a list of T cell receptor beta chains from one sample in a study of T cells in Graves' hyperthyroidism and ophthalmopathy. TCRdb processed the multiplex PCR reads anew with MiXCR; each CDR3 protein has one entry. The sample contains around 800,000 distinct CDR3 sequences, more than 30% of which appear only once. The material sequenced was blood. These receptors all stem from a man aged 18 to 29 with Graves' hyperthyroidism. The CDR3 runs from the conserved cysteine through the conserved F or W. The D gene is left open where the match is weak. Clone size, where shown, is once, few, many, or a class for clones that have expanded.

v_gene,j_gene,d_gene,len,abundance,CDR3aa,CDR3nt
TRBV18,TRBJ2-7,-,18,-,CASSPEAAVGRSSYEQYF,TGTGCCAGCTCACCCGAGGCGGCAGTGGGTCGCAGCTCCTACGAGCAGTACTTC
TRBV20-1,TRBJ1-5,-,13,many,CSAYGGNNQPQHF,TGCAGTGCTTATGGAGGGAACAATCAGCCCCAGCATTTT
TRBV20-1,TRBJ2-2,-,14,-,CSARLGYGSGELFF,TGCAGTGCTAGGTTGGGATACGGCTCCGGGGAGCTGTTTTTT
TRBV7-9,TRBJ1-4,TRBD1,16,-,CASSRTGGETNEKLFF,TGTGCCAGCAGCAGGACAGGGGGCGAGACTAATGAAAAACTGTTTTTT
TRBV5-1,TRBJ1-1,TRBD1,14,-,CASSIEGGRTEAFF,TGCGCCAGCAGTATCGAAGGGGGCAGGACTGAAGCTTTCTTT
TRBV20-1,TRBJ2-5,-,12,many,CSATGPWETQYF,TGCAGTGCTACTGGACCCTGGGAGACCCAGTACTTC
TRBV7-9,TRBJ2-7,TRBD2,16,-,CASSLTLAGGPGEQYF,TGTGCTAGCAGCTTGACACTAGCGGGAGGGCCGGGCGAGCAGTACTTC
TRBV7-6,TRBJ1-6,-,15,many,CASSPGSSYNSPLHF,TGTGCCAGCAGCCCAGGGAGCTCCTATAATTCACCCCTCCACTTT
TRBV29-1,TRBJ1-2,-,12,few,CSVGTNHNGYTF,TGCAGCGTTGGGACGAATCACAATGGCTACACCTTC
TRBV11-2,TRBJ2-7,TRBD2,16,many,CASSLDSGRATYEQYF,TGTGCCAGCAGCTTAGATAGCGGGAGGGCTACCTACGAGCAGTACTTC
TRBV6-4,TRBJ1-6,TRBD1,16,few,CASSPRHGDRDSPLHF,TGTGCCAGCAGCCCGCGCCACGGGGACAGGGATTCACCCCTCCACTTT
TRBV11-1,TRBJ2-7,-,13,-,CASSTGTNYEQYF,TGTGCCAGCAGTACCGGGACAAACTACGAGCAGTACTTC
TRBV20-1,TRBJ2-7,TRBD2,17,-,CSARGTSGIRSSYEQYF,TGCAGTGCTAGAGGGACTAGCGGTATCAGAAGCTCCTACGAGCAGTACTTC
TRBV7-9,TRBJ2-7,-,15,-,CASSIRLASSYEQYF,TGTGCCAGCAGCATCCGACTCGCTAGCTCCTACGAGCAGTACTTC
TRBV7-2,TRBJ1-3,-,15,many,CASSYVGSSGNTIYF,TGTGCCAGCAGCTACGTCGGGAGCTCTGGAAACACCATATATTTT
TRBV7-3,TRBJ2-1,TRBD2,12,-,CASRLAGREQFF,TGTGCCAGCCGACTAGCGGGAAGGGAGCAGTTCTTC
TRBV29-1,TRBJ2-5,-,15,many,CSVAIGGMLQETQYF,TGCAGCGTGGCAATTGGGGGCATGCTTCAAGAGACCCAGTACTTC
TRBV2,TRBJ2-3,TRBD1,18,-,CASSEALLGTGNADTQYF,TGTGCCAGCAGTGAAGCGCTTCTAGGGACAGGGAACGCAGATACGCAGTATTTT
TRBV19,TRBJ1-5,-,15,-,CASSDPGRGNQPQHF,TGTGCCAGTAGCGATCCGGGACGGGGTAATCAGCCCCAGCATTTT
TRBV24-1,TRBJ2-2,-,15,few,CATSERLSSAGELFF,TGTGCCACCAGTGAACGCCTTAGCTCCGCCGGGGAGCTGTTTTTT
TRBV5-4,TRBJ1-2,-,15,-,CASSLDRAVDYGYTF,TGTGCCAGCAGCTTGGATAGGGCAGTTGACTATGGCTACACCTTC
TRBV19,TRBJ1-5,-,14,many,CASSIQTGNQPQHF,TGTGCCAGTAGTATCCAAACAGGGAATCAGCCCCAGCATTTT
TRBV19,TRBJ1-5,-,12,-,CASSTSTGPQHF,TGTGCCAGTAGTACGTCGACAGGGCCCCAGCATTTT
TRBV7-8,TRBJ2-7,TRBD2,15,many,CASSPPGLAGHEQYF,TGTGCCAGCAGCCCTCCGGGCCTAGCGGGCCACGAGCAGTACTTC
TRBV19,TRBJ1-2,-,12,many,CASSRGAYGYTF,TGTGCCAGTAGTCGGGGGGCCTATGGCTACACCTTC
TRBV10-3,TRBJ2-2,-,16,-,CASSELPGGRTGELFF,TGTGCCAGCAGTGAACTCCCTGGGGGAAGGACCGGGGAGCTGTTTTTT
TRBV19,TRBJ1-2,TRBD1,14,-,CASKRGTGGYGYTF,TGTGCCAGTAAACGAGGAACAGGGGGCTATGGCTACACCTTC
TRBV7-3,TRBJ2-5,-,14,many,CASSLGPGVETQYF,TGTGCCAGCAGCTTAGGTCCAGGGGTAGAGACCCAGTACTTC
TRBV10-3,TRBJ1-2,-,12,-,CAIRGRHYGYTF,TGTGCCATCAGGGGACGGCACTATGGCTACACCTTC
TRBV9,TRBJ1-1,TRBD1,12,few,CASSRDREEAFF,TGTGCCAGCAGCCGAGACAGGGAGGAAGCTTTCTTT
TRBV5-1,TRBJ2-6,-,17,-,CASNQGEGFSGANVLTF,TGCGCCAGCAATCAGGGTGAGGGCTTCTCTGGGGCCAACGTCCTGACTTTC
TRBV7-9,TRBJ2-7,TRBD1,16,few,CASSLGLDGTGDEQYF,TGTGCCAGCAGCCTCGGCCTCGACGGGACAGGGGACGAGCAGTACTTC
TRBV2,TRBJ2-7,TRBD1,12,-,CASSPGQGGGYF,TGTGCCAGCAGCCCGGGACAGGGAGGGGGCTACTTC
TRBV28,TRBJ2-7,TRBD2,13,-,CASNNSGGDEQYF,TGTGCCAGCAATAATAGCGGGGGTGACGAGCAGTACTTC
TRBV9,TRBJ1-3,-,16,-,CASSVEAGPSGNTIYF,TGTGCCAGCAGCGTAGAGGCAGGCCCCTCTGGAAACACCATATATTTT
TRBV6-4,TRBJ2-7,TRBD1,13,few,CASTRDRPYEQYF,TGTGCCAGCACCCGGGACAGACCCTACGAGCAGTACTTC
TRBV12-3/TRBV12-4,TRBJ2-5,TRBD1,15,-,CASSERTGGLETQYF,TGTGCCAGCAGCGAAAGGACAGGGGGCTTGGAGACCCAGTACTTC